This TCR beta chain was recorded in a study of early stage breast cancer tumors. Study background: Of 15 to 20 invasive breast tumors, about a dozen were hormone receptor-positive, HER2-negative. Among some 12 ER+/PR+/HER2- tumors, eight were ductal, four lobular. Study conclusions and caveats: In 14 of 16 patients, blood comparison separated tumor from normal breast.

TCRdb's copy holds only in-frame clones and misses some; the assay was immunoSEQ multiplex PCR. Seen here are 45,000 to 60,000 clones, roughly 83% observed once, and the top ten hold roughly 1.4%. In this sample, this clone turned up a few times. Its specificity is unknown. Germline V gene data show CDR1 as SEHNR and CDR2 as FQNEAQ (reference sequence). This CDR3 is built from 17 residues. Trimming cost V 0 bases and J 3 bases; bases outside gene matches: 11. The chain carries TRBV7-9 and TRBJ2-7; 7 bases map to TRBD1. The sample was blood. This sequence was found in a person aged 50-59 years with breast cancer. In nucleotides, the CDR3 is TGTGCCAGCAGCTTAGCGTCTGCGACAGGGTACGACTACGAGCAGTACTTC. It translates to CASSLASATGYDYEQYF.